These 30 T cell receptor beta chains were all obtained from the same sample, sequenced in a study of CD8 T cells in ankylosing spondylitis listed by TCRdb under 2017. Libraries were prepared through 5' RACE. For sequencing, an Illumina HiSeq 2500 was employed. TCRdb redid the processing of the public reads, applying fastp at Q25 and MiXCR, and retained in-frame beta chains. Records with the same CDR3 protein are collapsed into one entry carrying the most frequent genes and DNA. In this sample the table shows around 300,000 distinct CDR3 sequences, around a tenth of which occur a single time. About a tenth of the sample belongs to the ten largest clones. Sequences were obtained from blood, either unsorted or a sorted T cell fraction (not recorded which). The receptors derive from a female donor with ankylosing spondylitis or in good health (not recorded which).

This clonotype was seen many times. V is TRBV29-1 and J is TRBJ1-1; no clear D. Deletions cut 6 bases from V and 4 bases from J, with 15 bases between. Germline loops: CDR1 SQVTM, CDR2 ANQGSEA. The CDR3 has 13 amino acids. As DNA, the CDR3 is TGCAGCGTGGTTAAATCCGGGGTCACTGAAGCTTTCTTT. Encoded protein: CSVVKSGVTEAFF.

In its sample, this clonotype was seen many times. This chain connects TRBV7-8 to TRBJ1-1; perhaps TRBD1 as D (5 bases). Germline V gene lookup returns CDR1 SGHVS and CDR2 FQNEAQ. Trimming stripped 8 bases from V and 1 base from J, with 11 bases between. CDR3 length: 13 residues. CDR3 DNA: TGTGCCAGCGTCCGTGGGGGGAACACTGAAGCTTTCTTT. This encodes CASVRGGNTEAFF.

This sequence joins TRBV6-1 and TRBJ2-7; D is perhaps TRBD2 (5 bases). Germline assignment: CDR1 MNHNS and CDR2 SASEGT. Trimming removed 6 bases at V and 3 bases at J, with 15 bases between. CDR3 length: 14 residues. The CDR3 is CASSVAPRRYEQYF. The CDR3 nucleotides are TGTGCCAGCAGCGTAGCGCCACGCCGCTACGAGCAGTACTTC.

This chain connects TRBV7-2 to TRBJ2-5; D call uncertain. The CDR3 spans 15 residues. V was pared by 3 bases and J by 1 base, with 12 bases between. Per the germline V gene, CDR1 is SGHTA and CDR2 is FQGNSA. This CDR3 reads CASSFRPPIQETQYF. In nucleotides, the CDR3 is TGTGCCAGCAGCTTCAGACCACCTATCCAAGAGACCCAGTACTTC.

Notes on this clonotype: A much larger clone differs from this one at a single base, so this may be a read error. The V gene is TRBV27, the J gene TRBJ1-2; 8 nucleotides align to TRBD1. This CDR3 has 16 amino acids. The germline V gene has CDR1 MNHEY and CDR2 SMNVEV (reference sequence). In DNA, the CDR3 is TGTGCCAGCAGTCCTCAAACCGGACAGGGACGCGGTGGCGACACCTTC. This sequence encodes CASSPQTGQGRGGDTF.

This clonotype came up many times. V gene TRBV10-1 combines with J gene TRBJ2-1; 9 bases line up with TRBD1. Per the germline V gene, CDR1 is WNHNN and CDR2 is SYGVQD (reference sequence). This CDR3 is 15 amino acids long. J lost 5 bases, V lost 10 bases, and 12 bases had no gene match. The CDR3 DNA follows: TGCGCCACCAGCCTCGGGACAGGGACGAACAATGAGCAGTTCTTC. Its protein is CATSLGTGTNNEQFF.

This clonotype has a count of ten or more. The chain has TRBV12-3 or TRBV12-4 and TRBJ1-2; perhaps TRBD1 as D (5 bases). This CDR3 region has 16 residues. V lost 2 bases to trimming and J lost 5 bases, with 18 bases between them. As DNA, the CDR3 is TGTGCCAGCAGTTTACGGCAGGGTGGTACTCCTTATGGCTACACCTTC. Protein product: CASSLRQGGTPYGYTF.

This clonotype appeared many times. The rearrangement joins TRBV5-1 to TRBJ2-5, with D tentatively TRBD1 (6 bases). CDR3 length: 14 amino acids. The V gene lost 5 bases and the J gene lost 2 bases, with 13 bases spanning the gap. CDR1 SGHRS and CDR2 YFSETQ come from the germline V gene. CDR3 DNA sequence: TGCGCCAGCAGAGAACCCGGACAGCAAGAGACCCAGTACTTC. It specifies CASREPGQQETQYF.

In its sample, this clonotype was seen many times. CDR3 sequence (DNA): TGTGCCAGCGGTTCAACAGCGGGAGTGTTGAATGAGCAGTTCTTC. Residues: CASGSTAGVLNEQFF. The gene calls are TRBV12-3 or TRBV12-4 and TRBJ2-1; 8 bases fit TRBD2. This CDR3 has 15 residues. The V and J ends lost 8 bases and 7 bases, in that order; junction bases with no gene match: 13.

The V gene is TRBV20-1, the J gene TRBJ1-3; 9 positions agree with TRBD1. The V segment lost 6 bases and the J segment 3 bases; nucleotides outside the gene matches: 9. The V gene's germline CDR1 is DFQATT and CDR2 SNEGSKA (reference sequence). The CDR3 spans 15 residues. CDR3 in DNA: TGCAGTGCCTACCTCGGGACAGGGTTTGGAAACACCATATATTTT. This translates into CSAYLGTGFGNTIYF.

This clonotype has ten or more counts. The CDR3 coding sequence is TGCGCCAGCAGCCTATCTACACAGGGGAACACTGAAGCTTTCTTT. It encodes CASSLSTQGNTEAFF. This sequence joins TRBV5-1 and TRBJ1-1; a possible D gene is TRBD1 (6 bases). CDR1 is SGHRS, CDR2 YFSETQ, per germline. Trimming left V 4 bases short and J 1 base short, with 14 bases between. This CDR3 spans 15 amino acids.

There are many counts of this clonotype. The V and J genes are TRBV6-1 and TRBJ1-5, with D perhaps TRBD1 (6 bases). The CDR3 spans 15 residues. With 3 bases removed from V and 0 bases from J, the gap between germline ends came to 9 bases. Germline CDR1 MNHNS, CDR2 SASEGT. The CDR3: CASSETRGSNQPQHF. The CDR3 DNA reads as TGTGCCAGCAGTGAGACCAGGGGTAGCAATCAGCCCCAGCATTTT.

This clonotype was seen many times. J is TRBJ2-7 and V is TRBV5-1; D possibly corresponds to TRBD1 (6 bases). Germline V gene data show CDR1 as SGHRS and CDR2 as YFSETQ. The V end was cut by 2 bases, the J end by 7 bases, with 13 bases between. The CDR3 runs 13 residues. The CDR3 region has the DNA TGCGCCAGCAGCTTCGGTGCAGGGGAAGAGCAGTACTTC. Translating it yields CASSFGAGEEQYF.

The table lists this clonotype with many counts. The chain employs TRBV20-1 and TRBJ2-7; 11 bases agree with TRBD1. The V gene end was trimmed by 5 bases and the J gene end by 2 bases; junction bases not matched to a gene: 5. Germline V lookup: CDR1 DFQATT, CDR2 SNEGSKA (reference sequence). The CDR3 runs 14 residues. The CDR3 is CSASRDRGTYEQYF. The CDR3 DNA is TGCAGTGCTTCGAGGGACAGGGGGACCTACGAGCAGTACTTC.

This clonotype was observed at least ten times. The chain uses TRBV27 and TRBJ1-1; possible D gene TRBD1, 5 bases. Germline V gene lookup returns CDR1 MNHEY and CDR2 SMNVEV (reference sequence). The CDR3 covers 13 residues. Trimming took off 0 bases at V and 10 bases at J, with 12 bases between the two ends. CDR3 sequence reads: CASSLSRDRGAFF. The CDR3 DNA sequence: TGTGCCAGCAGTTTATCCCGGGATAGGGGAGCTTTCTTT.

The rearrangement links TRBV19 to TRBJ1-2, with TRBD1 matching 7 bases. The CDR3 is 13 amino acids. Germline CDR1 LNHDA, CDR2 SQIVND (reference sequence). The trim removed 6 bases at V and 11 bases at J, leaving 12 bases unmatched. As DNA, the CDR3 is TGTGCCAGTAGCCAAGACAGGGCCGGGAGTTACACCTTC. Encoded protein: CASSQDRAGSYTF.

This clonotype has ten or more counts. This chain joins TRBV20-1 and TRBJ2-1, with 12 bases fitting TRBD2. V lost 6 bases, J lost 5 bases, and 11 bases stayed unmatched. The CDR3 loop spans 16 amino acids. In germline, CDR1 is DFQATT, CDR2 SNEGSKA (reference sequence). The CDR3: CSAHIRTSGTNNEQFF. The CDR3 bases are TGCAGTGCCCACATCAGGACTAGCGGGACCAACAATGAGCAGTTCTTC.

This clonotype has at least ten counts. CDR3 loop: CASSTGLKTNVLTF. The CDR3 nucleotides are TGTGCCAGCTCGACAGGGTTGAAGACCAACGTCCTGACTTTC. The chain recombines TRBV12-3 or TRBV12-4 with TRBJ2-6, with 7 bases lining up with TRBD1. The CDR3 is made up of 14 amino acids. The J segment lost 8 bases and the V segment lost 8 bases, leaving 9 bases of the junction unmatched.

The genes are TRBV7-8 and TRBJ1-3, with D hard to call. The CDR3 has 14 residues. Trimming stripped 5 bases from V and 0 bases from J, with 8 bases between. Germline CDR1 SGHVS, CDR2 FQNEAQ. The CDR3 region is CASSPSVSGNTIYF. The CDR3 DNA sequence: TGTGCCAGCAGCCCCTCGGTCTCTGGAAACACCATATATTTT. The variable domain in full, with the rest retrieved from reference TRBV7-8 and TRBJ1-3, is GAGVSQSPRYKVAKRGQDVALRCDPISGHVSLFWYQQALGQGPEFLTYFQNEAQLDKSGLPSDRFFAERPEGSVSTLKIQRTQQEDSAVYLCASSPSVSGNTIYFGEGSWLTVV.

In this sample, this clonotype turned up many times. This chain links TRBV5-1 with TRBJ1-1; D gene ambiguous. The germline V gene encodes CDR1 SGHRS and CDR2 YFSETQ. Trimming removed 4 bases from V and 0 bases from J, with 7 bases in between. This CDR3 contains 13 residues. The CDR3 spells CASSPLMNTEAFF. The CDR3 nucleotides read TGCGCCAGCAGCCCACTGATGAACACTGAAGCTTTCTTT. Full variable domain (remainder filled in from reference TRBV5-1 and TRBJ1-1): KAGVTQTPRYLIKTRGQQVTLSCSPISGHRSVSWYQQTPGQGLQFLFEYFSETQRNKGNFPGRFSGRQFSNSRSEMNVSTLELGDSALYLCASSPLMNTEAFFGQGTRLTVV.

This chain connects TRBV20-1 to TRBJ2-7, with 11 bases fitting TRBD2. The V and J ends lost 6 bases and 4 bases, in that order; junction bases with no gene match: 5. There are 13 residues in the CDR3. The V gene's germline CDR1 is DFQATT and CDR2 SNEGSKA (reference sequence). The CDR3 DNA follows: TGCAGTGCGCCGGGACTAGCGGATTACGAGCAGTACTTC. It yields the protein CSAPGLADYEQYF.

The chain carries TRBV5-6 and TRBJ1-6, with 8 nucleotides matching TRBD1. The V and J ends lost 4 bases and 0 bases, in that order; junction bases with no gene match: 12. Germline V CDR1 and CDR2: SGHDT, YYEEEE. The CDR3 covers 19 residues. The CDR3 is CASSPPGQVGSSYNSPLHF. In DNA, the CDR3 is TGTGCCAGCAGCCCCCCGGGACAGGTTGGAAGCTCCTATAATTCACCCCTCCACTTT.

This sequence joins TRBV9 and TRBJ2-1; perhaps TRBD1 as D (5 bases). Germline values: CDR1 SGDLS, CDR2 YYNGEE. The CDR3 totals 15 residues. With 5 bases removed from V and 0 bases from J, the gap between germline ends came to 12 bases. CDR3 loop: CASSDSWSSYNEQFF. For the CDR3, the DNA is TGTGCCAGCAGTGACAGCTGGAGCTCCTACAATGAGCAGTTCTTC.

The J gene is TRBJ2-2, the V gene TRBV7-7; 13 bases fit TRBD2. Trimming removed 3 bases from V and 5 bases from J; junction bases left unmatched: 9. CDR3 length equals 18 residues. Germline loops: CDR1 SSHAT, CDR2 FNYEAQ (reference sequence). The CDR3 is CASSFGLAGAGGTGELFF. As DNA, the CDR3 is TGTGCCAGCAGCTTTGGACTAGCGGGAGCGGGGGGAACCGGGGAGCTGTTTTTT.

This chain connects TRBV5-6 to TRBJ2-5; 7 bases align to TRBD2. From germline, CDR1 is SGHDT and CDR2 YYEEEE. The CDR3 runs 17 residues. Trimming cost V 3 bases and J 1 base; bases outside gene matches: 12. The DNA for the CDR3 is TGTGCCAGCAGCTCCTTCATGAGCGGGGTTACCCAAGAGACCCAGTACTTC. Translating gives CASSSFMSGVTQETQYF.

The sample holds many counts of this clonotype. This sequence joins TRBV5-8 and TRBJ2-6; no reliable D call. The CDR3 loop spans 15 amino acids. Germline CDR1 SGHTS, CDR2 YDEGEE. Trimming cost V 0 bases and J 3 bases, with 7 bases left between them. CDR3 sequence: CASSLVGNGANVLTF. DNA for the CDR3: TGTGCCAGCAGCTTGGTAGGAAATGGGGCCAACGTCCTGACTTTC.

This clonotype was recorded at least ten times. This sequence joins TRBV20-1 and TRBJ2-3; D possibly uses TRBD1 or TRBD2 (6 bases each). V shed 4 bases and J shed 1 base, with 12 bases lying between them. The length of the CDR3 is 14 residues. Germline CDR1 and CDR2: DFQATT and SNEGSKA (reference sequence). The CDR3 here is CSAIRGDGTDTQYF. In DNA, the CDR3 is TGCAGTGCTATTAGGGGGGACGGCACAGATACGCAGTATTTT.

This clonotype was counted ten times or more. The V call is TRBV5-1, the J call TRBJ1-3, with D uncertain. Looked up from germline, CDR1 is SGHRS and CDR2 is YFSETQ. CDR3 length: 14 amino acids. Trimming pared 0 bases from V and 0 bases from J, leaving 4 bases between. The CDR3 coding sequence is TGCGCCAGCAGCTTGGACAGCTCTGGAAACACCATATATTTT. Protein: CASSLDSSGNTIYF. Filled out from reference TRBV5-1 and TRBJ1-3, the complete variable domain reads KAGVTQTPRYLIKTRGQQVTLSCSPISGHRSVSWYQQTPGQGLQFLFEYFSETQRNKGNFPGRFSGRQFSNSRSEMNVSTLELGDSALYLCASSLDSSGNTIYFGEGSWLTVV.

This clonotype has a count of ten or more. V and J are TRBV4-3 and TRBJ1-3, with a possible D match to TRBD1 (5 bases). Trimming left V 3 bases short and J 0 bases short, with 6 bases between. Per the germline V gene, CDR1 is LGHNA and CDR2 is YSLEER. There are 14 residues in the CDR3. The CDR3 protein is CASSQGDSGNTIYF. CDR3 nucleotide sequence: TGCGCCAGCAGCCAGGGGGACTCTGGAAACACCATATATTTT.

This clonotype was detected ten times or more. This chain connects TRBV5-6 to TRBJ1-5; tentatively, D is TRBD1 (6 bases). The V end was cut by 5 bases, the J end by 0 bases, with 9 bases between. This CDR3 has 14 residues. In germline, CDR1 is SGHDT, CDR2 YYEEEE. In DNA, the CDR3 is TGTGCCAGCAGTCAAGGGGGTAGCAATCAGCCCCAGCATTTT. As protein: CASSQGGSNQPQHF.